The text below deals with one T cell receptor (beta chain). This sample is part of a study of blood T cell repertoires in COVID-19. The overall study: Collection of acute and convalescent COVID-19 samples took place in the United States, Italy and Spain.

Seattle researchers signed up patients amid active infection and tracked them longitudinally. The CDR3 runs 11 residues. Trimming left V 3 bases short and J 8 bases short, with 10 bases between. Germline V gene lookup returns CDR1 GTSNPN and CDR2 SVGIG (reference sequence). Sequenced by immunoSEQ multiplex PCR; TCRdb stores in-frame clones only, minus some. This sample yields some 80,000 clones, of which roughly 85% are seen a single time; over 9.5% belongs to the top ten. This clonotype was obtained from a man aged 55 to 70 with COVID-19, enrolled during active disease. What was sequenced was peripheral blood. The chain links TRBV30 to TRBJ1-1; no clear D. DNA of the CDR3: TGTGCCTGGAGGATGGGCGGGGAAGCTTTCTTT. Amino acid sequence: CAWRMGGEAFF.